Listed here are 15 T cell receptor beta chains from one sample, sequenced in a study of T cells in localized non-small cell lung cancer. Measured with immunoSEQ multiplex PCR; TCRdb has only the in-frame clones, and not every one. The table shows 45,000 to 65,000 clones, with around 80% occurring only once. This specimen consisted of PBMCs, obtained before any cancer treatment. The receptors here all came from a woman between 35 and 75 years old with stage II lung adenocarcinoma.

The table lists this clone with a count of one. The DNA of the CDR3 is TGTGCCAGCAGTTTTGGGGCATCCGGAAACACCATATATTTT. As protein: CASSFGASGNTIYF. The V call is TRBV28, the J call TRBJ1-3; weak D call: TRBD1 (5 bases). V shed 3 bases and J shed 4 bases, with 10 bases lying between them. Germline lookup yields CDR1 MDHEN and CDR2 SYDVKM. The length of the CDR3 is 14 residues.

The chain links TRBV7-2 to TRBJ1-2, with D perhaps matching TRBD1 (5 bases). The CDR3 covers 16 residues. Trimming shortened V by 3 bases and J by 4 bases, and 18 bases separated the two germline ends. CDR1 SGHTA and CDR2 FQGNSA come from the germline V gene. The CDR3 coding sequence is TGTGCCAGCAGCTTGGACCCCGGGGCGAGGGGCTATGGCTACACCTTC. This gives the protein CASSLDPGARGYGYTF.

A remark on this clone: Other DNA sequences in this sample translate to the same CDR3. The genes are TRBV6-1 and TRBJ1-5; D uncertain. The CDR3 consists of 15 residues. V lost 1 base to trimming and J lost 1 base, with 8 bases between them. The V gene's germline CDR1 is MNHNS and CDR2 SASEGT. The CDR3 is CASSEEGLSNQPQHF. In nucleotides, the CDR3 is TGTGCCAGCAGTGAAGAAGGGTTGAGCAATCAGCCCCAGCATTTT.

This clone was observed a handful of times. The chain recombines TRBV30 with TRBJ1-5, with 7 bases aligning to TRBD1. V lost 0 bases to trimming and J lost 7 bases; unmatched junction nucleotides: 9. This CDR3 is built from 15 residues. CDR1 and CDR2 from the germline V gene are GTSNPN and SVGIG (reference sequence). Here the CDR3 reads CAWSVPGTVEQPQHF. CDR3 bases: TGTGCCTGGAGTGTACCCGGGACAGTAGAACAGCCCCAGCATTTT.

The V and J genes are TRBV6-1 and TRBJ1-2; D is unresolved. CDR1 and CDR2 from the germline V gene are MNHNS and SASEGT. The CDR3 contains 13 residues. V shed 4 bases and J shed 2 bases, with 8 bases lying between them. The CDR3 protein is CASSVGGNYGYTF. DNA for the CDR3: TGTGCCAGCAGTGTCGGCGGGAACTATGGCTACACCTTC.

CDR3 sequence (DNA): TGTGCCAGCAGTAATCAGCGAACCTACGAGCAGTACTTC. This gives the protein CASSNQRTYEQYF. The rearrangement joins TRBV5-4 to TRBJ2-7; no firm D call. V shed 5 bases and J shed 2 bases, with 11 bases lying between them. The germline V gene has CDR1 SGHNT and CDR2 YYREEE (reference sequence). This CDR3 region has 13 residues.

The chain couples TRBV28 to TRBJ2-5, with D possibly being TRBD1 (6 bases). Trimming took off 3 bases at V and 4 bases at J, with 15 bases between the two ends. This CDR3 spans 15 amino acids. Germline V gene data show CDR1 as MDHEN and CDR2 as SYDVKM. CDR3 sequence (DNA): TGTGCCAGCAGTTTTTGGGACACTGGAAGAGAGACCCAGTACTTC. Translated, it gives CASSFWDTGRETQYF.

The rearrangement uses TRBV11-2 and TRBJ2-7; a possible D gene is TRBD1 (7 bases). V was trimmed by 1 base and J by 1 base, leaving 11 bases between them. This CDR3 comprises 15 residues. Germline V gene sequence: CDR1 SGHAT, CDR2 FQNNGV. CDR3 in amino acids: CASSLATGTSYEQYF. In DNA form, the CDR3 reads TGTGCCAGCAGCTTAGCGACAGGGACTTCCTACGAGCAGTACTTC.

This clone showed up just a few times. This chain uses TRBV10-3 with TRBJ2-3, with D possibly matching TRBD1 (5 bases). CDR3 length equals 14 residues. Trimming pared 2 bases from V and 1 base from J, leaving 7 bases between. Germline CDR1 is ENHRY and CDR2 is SYGVKD. CDR3 loop: CAISEGARTDTQYF. For the CDR3, the DNA is TGTGCCATCAGTGAGGGGGCTCGCACAGATACGCAGTATTTT.

The chain links TRBV4-3 to TRBJ1-2, with D uncertain. V lost 6 bases, J lost 3 bases, and 5 bases lay in between. Germline V CDR1 and CDR2: LGHNA, YSLEER. The CDR3 has 11 amino acids. The CDR3 sequence: CASRADYGYTF. The CDR3 DNA sequence: TGCGCCAGCAGGGCGGACTATGGCTACACCTTC.

The chain employs TRBV5-1 and TRBJ2-5; no reliable D call. CDR3 length equals 13 residues. V was trimmed by 0 bases and J by 2 bases, leaving 5 bases between them. Per the germline V gene, CDR1 is SGHRS and CDR2 is YFSETQ. The CDR3, as DNA: TGCGCCAGCAGCTTGGCTTTACAAGAGACCCAGTACTTC. Encoded protein: CASSLALQETQYF.

J is TRBJ2-1 and V is TRBV11-2, with D perhaps TRBD2 (7 bases). The V gene's germline CDR1 is SGHAT and CDR2 FQNNGV. Trimming removed 1 base at V and 7 bases at J, with 26 bases between. The CDR3 spans 19 residues. CDR3 DNA sequence: TGTGCCAGCAGCTTAGCGGGGGGCCAATACTCCTTGGGCGGAAATGAGCAGTTCTTC. Protein: CASSLAGGQYSLGGNEQFF.

The rearrangement uses TRBV29-1 and TRBJ2-3, with D uncertain. With 6 bases removed from V and 2 bases from J, the gap between germline ends came to 12 bases. CDR1 is SQVTM and CDR2 is ANQGSEA in the germline V gene. The CDR3 is made up of 13 amino acids. CDR3 residues: CSVLKGYTDTQYF. The CDR3 bases are TGCAGCGTACTGAAGGGTTACACAGATACGCAGTATTTT.

V is TRBV5-8 and J is TRBJ1-5, with a weak D call TRBD1 (5 bases). Trimming left V 5 bases short and J 5 bases short, with 11 bases between. CDR1 SGHTS and CDR2 YDEGEE come from the germline V gene. This CDR3 is 13 amino acids long. In DNA, the CDR3 is TGTGCCAGCAGATCTGCAGGGTATCAGCCCCAGCATTTT. Translation gives CASRSAGYQPQHF.

The chain links TRBV2 to TRBJ2-1; TRBD1 is a possible D gene (6 bases). The CDR3 contains 15 residues. Deletions cut 1 base from V and 5 bases from J, with 12 bases between. Germline V gives CDR1 SNHLY, CDR2 FYNNEI. The CDR3 loop reads CASSEVRQGNNEQFF. CDR3 bases: TGTGCCAGCAGTGAAGTGCGGCAGGGGAACAATGAGCAGTTCTTC.